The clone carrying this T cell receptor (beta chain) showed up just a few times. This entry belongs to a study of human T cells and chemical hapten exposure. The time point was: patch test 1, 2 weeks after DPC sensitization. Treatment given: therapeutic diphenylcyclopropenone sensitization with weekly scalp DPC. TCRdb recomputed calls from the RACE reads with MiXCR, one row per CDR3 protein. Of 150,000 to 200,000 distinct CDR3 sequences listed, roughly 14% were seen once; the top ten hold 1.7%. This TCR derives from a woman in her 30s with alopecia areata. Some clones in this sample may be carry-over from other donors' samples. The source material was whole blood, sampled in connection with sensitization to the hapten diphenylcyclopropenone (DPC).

The CDR3 region has the DNA TGTGCCAGCAGCCCCAGAACTAGCGGGAGGGCCGCCTTCTTC. It translates to CASSPRTSGRAAFF. The chain joins TRBV14 to TRBJ2-1, with 13 bases lining up with TRBD2. Losses at the gene ends were 4 bases for V and 16 bases for J; bases not matched to a gene: 10. The germline V gene has CDR1 SGHDN and CDR2 FVKESK. CDR3 length equals 14 residues.